This passage covers 8 T cell receptor beta chains from one sample sequenced in a study of CD8 T cells in Susac syndrome (dated by TCRdb to the late 2010s). The library was prepared using the immunoSEQ multiplex PCR assay. RNA was extracted using the RNeasy kit, and about 0.5 to 1 ug of the RNA was reverse transcribed with random hexamers. In TCRdb, the public reads were trimmed at Q25 with fastp and aligned with MiXCR, with productive beta chains retained. Under each unique CDR3 protein, matching rows form one entry showing the most common genes and DNA. In this sample the table shows a few hundred thousand distinct CDR3 sequences, 90% to 95% of which occur a single time. The ten largest make up around 0.072% of the sample. Sequenced material: CD4+ T cells from PBMCs. The receptor source for this set is a human donor with multiple sclerosis.

This clonotype is a singleton in its sample. The rearrangement uses TRBV19 and TRBJ2-3; no definite D call. The CDR3 spans 13 residues. Trimming stripped 7 bases from V and 5 bases from J, with 13 bases between. Germline CDR1 reads LNHDA; CDR2 reads SQIVND (reference sequence). CDR3 DNA sequence: TGTGCCAGTACCCCGGACGGCGGAGATACGCAGTATTTT. It is translated as CASTPDGGDTQYF.

The rearrangement joins TRBV5-1 to TRBJ1-2; 10 nucleotides agree with TRBD1. V was clipped by 4 bases and J by 7 bases; unmatched bases: 4. The CDR3 is 13 amino acids. The germline V gene encodes CDR1 SGHRS and CDR2 YFSETQ. CDR3: CASSHGTGVGYTF. In DNA, the CDR3 is TGCGCCAGCAGCCACGGGACAGGGGTTGGCTACACCTTC.

The rearrangement uses TRBV3-1 and TRBJ2-4, with D possibly being TRBD1 (6 bases). With 2 bases removed from V and 0 bases from J, the gap between germline ends came to 8 bases. Germline CDR1 and CDR2: LGHDT and YNNKEL (reference sequence). The CDR3 extends over 15 amino acids. The CDR3 nucleotides are TGTGCCAGCAGCCAACAGGGGCTAGCCAAAAACATTCAGTACTTC. Translating it yields CASSQQGLAKNIQYF.

The rearrangement links TRBV12-3 or TRBV12-4 to TRBJ2-5, with TRBD1 as a possible D gene (5 bases). With 3 bases removed from V and 1 base from J, the gap between germline ends came to 12 bases. The CDR3 is 15 amino acids. CDR3: CASSFQGRVQETQYF. CDR3 DNA: TGTGCCAGCAGTTTCCAGGGCAGGGTCCAAGAGACCCAGTACTTC.

This rearrangement joins TRBV10-3 to TRBJ2-7; 7 bases match TRBD1. V lost 6 bases, J lost 2 bases, and 4 bases stayed unmatched. The CDR3 totals 13 residues. Per germline, CDR1 ENHRY and CDR2 SYGVKD. CDR3 DNA: TGTGCCATCAGACGGGACAGTCCCTACGAGCAGTACTTC. This sequence encodes CAIRRDSPYEQYF.

The chain recombines TRBV6-1 with TRBJ2-5; weak D call: TRBD1 (6 bases). CDR3 length: 15 amino acids. Germline values: CDR1 MNHNS, CDR2 SASEGT. The V end lost 5 bases, the J end lost 0 bases, and 13 bases lay between the germline ends. The DNA of the CDR3 is TGTGCCAGCAGTCCGACAGGACAGTACCAAGAGACCCAGTACTTC. It specifies CASSPTGQYQETQYF.

The J gene is TRBJ2-7, the V gene TRBV29-1, with a possible D match to TRBD1 (7 bases). Germline values: CDR1 SQVTM, CDR2 ANQGSEA. This CDR3 comprises 12 residues. V was shortened by 7 bases and J by 6 bases, with 16 bases between the two germline ends. DNA of the CDR3: TGCAGCGCCGAGGGCCAGGGGGGCGAGCAGTACTTC. Translated: CSAEGQGGEQYF.

A few counts support this clonotype. This chain links TRBV2 with TRBJ1-5; possibly TRBD1 for D (6 bases). Germline V lookup: CDR1 SNHLY, CDR2 FYNNEI. The CDR3 totals 15 residues. Trimming shortened V by 4 bases and J by 2 bases, and 12 bases separated the two germline ends. The DNA for the CDR3 is TGTGCCAGCAGTGGGGGGCTCGATCGCAATCAGCCCCAGCATTTT. Translated: CASSGGLDRNQPQHF.